This TCR beta chain was identified in a study of cytomegalovirus exposure and HLA in healthy donors. Trimming pared 6 bases from V and 2 bases from J, leaving 7 bases between. The germline gives CDR1 SEHNR, CDR2 FQNEAQ (reference sequence). The length of the CDR3 is 12 residues. The primer mix had 60 Vbeta and 13 Jbeta primers. Repertoires were generated with immunoSEQ multiplex PCR, while TCRdb's copy carries only in-frame clones and drops some. The sample includes 100,000 to 140,000 clones, over 75% of them seen just once. This clone was observed a handful of times. The V and J genes are TRBV7-9 and TRBJ1-2, with D hard to call. The sequence was obtained from a man aged 25 to 40 in good health and CMV-seronegative. Material for sequencing was PBMCs. The CDR3 nucleotides are TGTGCCAGCAGACTGTGGAACTATGGCTACACCTTC. Translating gives CASRLWNYGYTF.